These T cell receptor beta chains were read from a single sample in a study of blood T cell repertoires in COVID-19. Some clones are missing from TCRdb's copy, which holds only in-frame ones; the method was immunoSEQ multiplex PCR. The table lists around 220,000 clones, less than 90% of them singletons. Specimen: PBMCs or T cells enriched from blood (not recorded which). The receptors come from a woman aged 35 to 49 who had recovered from COVID-19. Each CDR3 is given with its conserved first and last residue. Fields, in order: clone size, D gene, V gene, J gene, CDR3 length, CDR3 DNA, CDR3 protein. A D gene is named only where the DNA matches it firmly. Size is omitted from some rows. Given values are once, few, many or a class for expanded clones.

clone size: NA; D gene: TRBD2; V gene: TRBV27; J gene: TRBJ2-3; CDR3 length: 16; CDR3 DNA: TGTGCCAGCAGAAGAAGACTAGCGGGAAACGCAGATACGCAGTATTTT; CDR3 protein: CASRRRLAGNADTQYF
clone size: NA; D gene: NA; V gene: TRBV6-5; J gene: TRBJ1-2; CDR3 length: 14; CDR3 DNA: TGTGCCAGCTCCAAAGTAGGGGAAGGCTATGGCTACACCTTC; CDR3 protein: CASSKVGEGYGYTF
clone size: NA; D gene: TRBD2; V gene: TRBV7-3; J gene: TRBJ2-2; CDR3 length: 16; CDR3 DNA: TGTGCCAGCAGCTTAATCGCTCGCGGGAGTCCCGGGGAGCTGTTTTTT; CDR3 protein: CASSLIARGSPGELFF
clone size: NA; D gene: NA; V gene: TRBV30; J gene: TRBJ1-2; CDR3 length: 13; CDR3 DNA: TGTGCCTGGAGTGTACGGGAGAACTATGGCTACACCTTC; CDR3 protein: CAWSVRENYGYTF
clone size: NA; D gene: TRBD2; V gene: TRBV10-2; J gene: TRBJ2-1; CDR3 length: 14; CDR3 DNA: TGCGCCAGCAAGGCGGGAGCCACCTACAATGAGCAGTTCTTC; CDR3 protein: CASKAGATYNEQFF
clone size: many; D gene: NA; V gene: TRBV4-2; J gene: TRBJ2-5; CDR3 length: 14; CDR3 DNA: TGTGCCAGCAGCCAAGAGCGAGCTCAAGAGACCCAGTACTTC; CDR3 protein: CASSQERAQETQYF
clone size: NA; D gene: NA; V gene: TRBV30; J gene: TRBJ1-5; CDR3 length: 13; CDR3 DNA: TGTGCCTGGAGCGGACAGTACAATCAGCCCCAGCATTTT; CDR3 protein: CAWSGQYNQPQHF
clone size: NA; D gene: TRBD2; V gene: TRBV5-8; J gene: TRBJ2-7; CDR3 length: 14; CDR3 DNA: TGTGCCAGCAGCTTGAGCCGGGGGGAAAGTGAGCAGTACTTC; CDR3 protein: CASSLSRGESEQYF
clone size: NA; D gene: TRBD2; V gene: TRBV5-5; J gene: TRBJ2-2; CDR3 length: 16; CDR3 DNA: TGTGCCAGCAGCTTCGCTAGCGGCCAGGGCACCGGGGAGCTGTTTTTT; CDR3 protein: CASSFASGQGTGELFF
clone size: NA; D gene: TRBD1; V gene: TRBV28; J gene: TRBJ2-3; CDR3 length: 14; CDR3 DNA: TGTGCCAGCAGTTCCCAAAGGGGGCCAGATACGCAGTATTTT; CDR3 protein: CASSSQRGPDTQYF
clone size: NA; D gene: TRBD2; V gene: TRBV6-1; J gene: TRBJ2-1; CDR3 length: 14; CDR3 DNA: TGTGCCAGCAGTGAAGCGCTCGGGGGGGGAGAGCAGTTCTTC; CDR3 protein: CASSEALGGGEQFF
clone size: NA; D gene: NA; V gene: TRBV19; J gene: TRBJ1-1; CDR3 length: 16; CDR3 DNA: TGTGCCAGTAGTACTATCACCTCGACAGGGAACACTGAAGCTTTCTTT; CDR3 protein: CASSTITSTGNTEAFF
clone size: NA; D gene: TRBD2; V gene: TRBV19; J gene: TRBJ2-2; CDR3 length: 17; CDR3 DNA: TGTGCCAGTAGTATAACAAGGCGAGCGGGGGACACCGGGGAGCTGTTTTTT; CDR3 protein: CASSITRRAGDTGELFF
clone size: NA; D gene: NA; V gene: TRBV11-2; J gene: TRBJ1-3; CDR3 length: 15; CDR3 DNA: TGTGCCAGCAGCTTAGTTCAGGGCTCTGGAAACACCATATATTTT; CDR3 protein: CASSLVQGSGNTIYF
clone size: NA; D gene: TRBD2; V gene: TRBV9; J gene: TRBJ2-3; CDR3 length: 16; CDR3 DNA: TGTGCCAGCAGCGTAGAACCGGGGCTAGCGGGAGGGACGCAGTATTTT; CDR3 protein: CASSVEPGLAGGTQYF
clone size: NA; D gene: NA; V gene: TRBV11-3; J gene: TRBJ1-1; CDR3 length: 15; CDR3 DNA: TGTGCCAGCAGCTTCTCCGGGGGAGGGGGACCTGAAGCTTTCTTT; CDR3 protein: CASSFSGGGGPEAFF
clone size: once; D gene: TRBD2; V gene: TRBV7-9; J gene: TRBJ2-1; CDR3 length: 13; CDR3 DNA: TGTGCCAGCAGCTTAGGGTCTAGCGGTGAGCAGTTCTTC; CDR3 protein: CASSLGSSGEQFF
clone size: NA; D gene: TRBD1; V gene: TRBV19; J gene: TRBJ2-7; CDR3 length: 14; CDR3 DNA: TGTGCCAGTAGTACGGGACAGGGGGCCTACGAGCAGTACTTC; CDR3 protein: CASSTGQGAYEQYF
clone size: NA; D gene: NA; V gene: TRBV14; J gene: TRBJ1-2; CDR3 length: 13; CDR3 DNA: TGTGCCAGCAGCCAGGCCCTGACAAGTGGCTACACCTTC; CDR3 protein: CASSQALTSGYTF
clone size: NA; D gene: TRBD2; V gene: TRBV5-1; J gene: TRBJ2-5; CDR3 length: 18; CDR3 DNA: TGCGCCAGCAGCGCATCCGCGGCCGGGACTAGCGCCAAGGAGACCCAGTACTTC; CDR3 protein: CASSASAAGTSAKETQYF
clone size: once; D gene: TRBD1; V gene: TRBV19; J gene: TRBJ2-5; CDR3 length: 14; CDR3 DNA: TGTGCCAGTAGGGACAGGGGGAAGGAAGAGACCCAGTACTTC; CDR3 protein: CASRDRGKEETQYF
clone size: NA; D gene: TRBD1; V gene: TRBV28; J gene: TRBJ1-1; CDR3 length: 15; CDR3 DNA: TGTGCCAGCAGTTTCCTGCAGACAGGGGACACTGAAGCTTTCTTT; CDR3 protein: CASSFLQTGDTEAFF
clone size: NA; D gene: NA; V gene: TRBV6-5; J gene: TRBJ1-1; CDR3 length: 11; CDR3 DNA: TGTGCCAGCAGCCGGGGGACTGAAGCTTTCTTT; CDR3 protein: CASSRGTEAFF
clone size: NA; D gene: NA; V gene: TRBV27; J gene: TRBJ1-1; CDR3 length: 16; CDR3 DNA: TGTGCCAGCAGTCCCTGGGGGGGCCAGTGGACCACTGAAGCTTTCTTT; CDR3 protein: CASSPWGGQWTTEAFF
clone size: NA; D gene: NA; V gene: TRBV5-4; J gene: TRBJ1-5; CDR3 length: 13; CDR3 DNA: TGTGCCAGCAGCTTGGAGGGGGAACAGCCCCAGCATTTT; CDR3 protein: CASSLEGEQPQHF
clone size: NA; D gene: TRBD1; V gene: TRBV7-9; J gene: TRBJ1-2; CDR3 length: 14; CDR3 DNA: TGTGCCAGCAGCTTTTATGACAGGGGTAACGTCTACACCTTC; CDR3 protein: CASSFYDRGNVYTF
clone size: NA; D gene: TRBD2; V gene: TRBV4-3; J gene: TRBJ2-1; CDR3 length: 17; CDR3 DNA: TGCGCCAGCAGCCAGACTAGCGCCCCTAGCTCCTACAATGAGCAGTTCTTC; CDR3 protein: CASSQTSAPSSYNEQFF
clone size: NA; D gene: TRBD1; V gene: TRBV6-5; J gene: TRBJ1-2; CDR3 length: 12; CDR3 DNA: TGTGCCAGCAGCGGACAGGGATATGGCTACACCTTC; CDR3 protein: CASSGQGYGYTF
clone size: NA; D gene: TRBD1; V gene: TRBV19; J gene: TRBJ1-4; CDR3 length: 13; CDR3 DNA: TGTGCCAGTAGTAGACAGGGGCTGGGGAAACTGTTTTTT; CDR3 protein: CASSRQGLGKLFF
clone size: NA; D gene: NA; V gene: TRBV18; J gene: TRBJ2-5; CDR3 length: 13; CDR3 DNA: TGTGCCAGCTCACCCCTCGGAGGAGAGACCCAGTACTTC; CDR3 protein: CASSPLGGETQYF
clone size: NA; D gene: NA; V gene: TRBV2; J gene: TRBJ2-7; CDR3 length: 11; CDR3 DNA: TGTGCCAGCAGCGACAACTACGAGCAGTACTTC; CDR3 protein: CASSDNYEQYF
clone size: once; D gene: TRBD1; V gene: TRBV7-9; J gene: TRBJ1-1; CDR3 length: 16; CDR3 DNA: TGTGCCAGCAGCTTAGAGACAGGGGTGGTGGACACTGAAGCTTTCTTT; CDR3 protein: CASSLETGVVDTEAFF
clone size: few; D gene: TRBD1; V gene: TRBV3-1/TRBV3-2; J gene: TRBJ2-2; CDR3 length: 14; CDR3 DNA: TGTGCCAGCAGCCCTAGGACAGGGAACGGGGAGCTGTTTTTT; CDR3 protein: CASSPRTGNGELFF
clone size: NA; D gene: NA; V gene: TRBV7-9; J gene: TRBJ2-5; CDR3 length: 13; CDR3 DNA: TGTGCCAGCAGCCCAAAGGACTGGGAGACCCAGTACTTC; CDR3 protein: CASSPKDWETQYF
clone size: NA; D gene: TRBD2; V gene: TRBV3-1/TRBV3-2; J gene: TRBJ2-7; CDR3 length: 17; CDR3 DNA: TGTGCCAGCAGCCACGGGACTAGCGGGAGCGACTCCTACGAGCAGTACTTC; CDR3 protein: CASSHGTSGSDSYEQYF
clone size: few; D gene: TRBD2; V gene: TRBV7-2; J gene: TRBJ2-5; CDR3 length: 14; CDR3 DNA: TGTGCCAGTCTAGCGGGGGGTTCCCAAGAGACCCAGTACTTC; CDR3 protein: CASLAGGSQETQYF
clone size: NA; D gene: NA; V gene: TRBV10-3; J gene: TRBJ1-5; CDR3 length: 12; CDR3 DNA: TGTGCCGTCCAGGGGTCCAATCAGCCCCAGCATTTT; CDR3 protein: CAVQGSNQPQHF
clone size: NA; D gene: TRBD1; V gene: TRBV5-4; J gene: TRBJ1-2; CDR3 length: 14; CDR3 DNA: TGTGCCAGCAGCCGATCCGGACAGGGAGACGGCTACACCTTC; CDR3 protein: CASSRSGQGDGYTF
clone size: NA; D gene: TRBD1; V gene: TRBV7-9; J gene: TRBJ2-2; CDR3 length: 15; CDR3 DNA: TGTGCCAGCATCCTAGGGACAGTCTACACCGGGGAGCTGTTTTTT; CDR3 protein: CASILGTVYTGELFF
clone size: NA; D gene: TRBD2; V gene: TRBV30; J gene: TRBJ2-1; CDR3 length: 16; CDR3 DNA: TGTGCCTGGAGCCCTCCGGGGGGGAGTCCCTACAATGAGCAGTTCTTC; CDR3 protein: CAWSPPGGSPYNEQFF
clone size: NA; D gene: NA; V gene: TRBV25-1; J gene: TRBJ1-1; CDR3 length: 18; CDR3 DNA: TGTGCCAGCAGTGAATATATTGGAGCCCCCGGGGGTGGAACTGAAGCTTTCTTT; CDR3 protein: CASSEYIGAPGGGTEAFF
clone size: NA; D gene: NA; V gene: TRBV27; J gene: TRBJ2-1; CDR3 length: 15; CDR3 DNA: TGTGCCAGCAGTTTATCTTCTTACTCCTACAATGAGCAGTTCTTC; CDR3 protein: CASSLSSYSYNEQFF
clone size: NA; D gene: NA; V gene: TRBV6-5; J gene: TRBJ2-3; CDR3 length: 11; CDR3 DNA: TGTGCCAGCACTCAGGCAGATACGCAGTATTTT; CDR3 protein: CASTQADTQYF
clone size: few; D gene: NA; V gene: TRBV5-1; J gene: TRBJ1-3; CDR3 length: 17; CDR3 DNA: TGCGCCAGCAGCTTGGGGTCCCGGGACAACTCTGGAAACACCATATATTTT; CDR3 protein: CASSLGSRDNSGNTIYF
clone size: NA; D gene: TRBD1; V gene: TRBV28; J gene: TRBJ2-2; CDR3 length: 14; CDR3 DNA: TGTGCCAGCACCAAATCAGGGGGCACCGGGGAGCTGTTTTTT; CDR3 protein: CASTKSGGTGELFF
clone size: NA; D gene: NA; V gene: TRBV18; J gene: TRBJ2-7; CDR3 length: 15; CDR3 DNA: TGTGCCAGCTCACCAAGCGGCATCCGGACCTACGAGCAGTACTTC; CDR3 protein: CASSPSGIRTYEQYF